The 14 T cell receptor beta chains below all came from one sample that was sequenced in a study of cytomegalovirus exposure and HLA in healthy donors. Primers: 60 Vbeta forward and 13 Jbeta reverse. Method: immunoSEQ multiplex PCR; TCRdb's copy keeps in-frame clones and lacks some. The table lists about 150,000 clones, 73% of them singletons. The sequencing input was PBMCs. The receptors come from a woman aged 18-30 years in good health and CMV-seronegative.

This chain connects TRBV6-5 to TRBJ1-5, with D perhaps matching TRBD1 (6 bases). The V and J ends lost 0 bases and 2 bases respectively, with 11 bases between them. Per the germline V gene, CDR1 is MNHEY and CDR2 is SVGAGI. The CDR3 has 16 residues. CDR3 DNA: TGTGCCAGCAGTTACTCGGGGGGGCCGGGCAATCAGCCCCAGCATTTT. Translating it yields CASSYSGGPGNQPQHF.

The chain employs TRBV18 and TRBJ2-1; the match to TRBD1 covers 10 bases. V gave up 5 bases and J gave up 8 bases; unmatched junction bases: 6. The CDR3 consists of 14 residues. Looked up from germline, CDR1 is KGHSH and CDR2 is LQKENI. Here the CDR3 reads CASSSDRGEYEQFF. The DNA for the CDR3 is TGTGCCAGCTCATCGGACAGGGGGGAATATGAGCAGTTCTTC.

This CDR3 reads CASKWTSGGAATYNEQFF. In DNA form, the CDR3 reads TGTGCCAGCAAATGGACTAGCGGAGGGGCAGCGACCTACAATGAGCAGTTCTTC. J is TRBJ2-1 and V is TRBV5-6; 10 nucleotides line up with TRBD2. This CDR3 comprises 18 residues. Germline CDR1 SGHDT, CDR2 YYEEEE. V shed 6 bases, J shed 2 bases, and the junction held 14 bases outside the gene matches.

This clone was seen a few times. V gene TRBV6-1 combines with J gene TRBJ1-2; no definite D call. The CDR3 covers 15 residues. Germline values: CDR1 MNHNS, CDR2 SASEGT. V gave up 2 bases and J gave up 4 bases, with 14 bases separating them. CDR3 DNA sequence: TGTGCCAGCAGTGAAAGCCTGGTACTCTTCTATGGCTACACCTTC. As protein: CASSESLVLFYGYTF.

V gene TRBV4-1 combines with J gene TRBJ2-7, with 8 positions matching TRBD1. CDR3 length: 15 residues. After removal of 1 base from V and 6 bases from J, the junction contained 8 bases not matched to a gene. Per germline, CDR1 MGHRA and CDR2 YSYEKL. The CDR3 protein is CASSQVGQGAGEQYF. The CDR3 bases are TGCGCCAGCAGCCAAGTGGGGCAGGGGGCGGGCGAGCAGTACTTC.

The chain is built from TRBV11-3 and TRBJ1-4; no firm D call. CDR1 SGHNT and CDR2 YENEEA come from the germline V gene. CDR3 length equals 14 residues. V was clipped by 1 base and J by 5 bases, with 8 bases between them. This CDR3 reads CASSLATGNEKLFF. In DNA, the CDR3 is TGTGCCAGCAGCTTAGCGACGGGAAATGAAAAACTGTTTTTT.

The chain is built from TRBV30 and TRBJ2-7; 7 positions agree with TRBD1. The CDR3 runs to 13 residues. V gave up 2 bases and J gave up 2 bases; unmatched junction bases: 3. From germline, CDR1 is GTSNPN and CDR2 SVGIG (reference sequence). The CDR3 loop reads CAWSMQGAYEQYV. CDR3 DNA sequence: TGTGCCTGGAGTATGCAGGGGGCCTACGAGCAGTACGTC.

V and J are TRBV5-1 and TRBJ2-7, with D tentatively TRBD1 (6 bases). Germline V CDR1 and CDR2: SGHRS, YFSETQ. Trimming cost V 2 bases and J 6 bases, with 6 bases left between them. CDR3 size: 11 residues. The DNA for the CDR3 is TGCGCCAGCAGCTTACAGGGCGAGCAGTACTTC. This codes for CASSLQGEQYF.

The chain is built from TRBV5-1 and TRBJ2-1, with D possibly TRBD1 on 5 matching bases. Germline V gene data show CDR1 as SGHRS and CDR2 as YFSETQ. This CDR3 is 15 amino acids long. V was pared by 0 bases and J by 9 bases, with 16 bases between. DNA for the CDR3: TGCGCCAGCAGCTTGGCGAGGACACTGACCGGTGAGCAGTTCTTC. Translating gives CASSLARTLTGEQFF.

This clone was observed a few times. The chain has TRBV27 and TRBJ2-3, with 7 nucleotides matching TRBD1. The V and J ends lost 8 bases and 4 bases, in that order; junction bases with no gene match: 12. CDR1 is MNHEY, CDR2 SMNVEV, per germline (reference sequence). The CDR3 totals 15 residues. The CDR3 DNA is TGTGCCAGCGATATCTACAGGGGCAGTGCAGATACGCAGTATTTT. As protein: CASDIYRGSADTQYF.

J is TRBJ2-3 and V is TRBV29-1; 11 nucleotides agree with TRBD2. This CDR3 has 15 residues. V was pared by 4 bases and J by 2 bases, with 5 bases of the junction left unmatched. Germline values: CDR1 SQVTM, CDR2 ANQGSEA. The CDR3 region has the DNA TGCAGCGTTGTTAGCGGGGGGGCCCTCACAGATACGCAGTATTTT. This encodes CSVVSGGALTDTQYF.

The V and J genes are TRBV14 and TRBJ2-5, with D possibly TRBD1 on 6 matching bases. V was shortened by 4 bases and J by 2 bases, with 11 bases between the two germline ends. CDR1 and CDR2 (germline): SGHDN, FVKESK. This CDR3 is built from 14 residues. The CDR3 loop reads CASSLTTGQETQYF. The CDR3 bases are TGTGCCAGCAGCCTTACGACAGGACAAGAGACCCAGTACTTC.

This chain links TRBV7-2 with TRBJ2-5; D is perhaps TRBD2 (5 bases). Germline assignment: CDR1 SGHTA and CDR2 FQGNSA. The V and J ends lost 5 bases and 0 bases respectively, with 13 bases between them. The CDR3 contains 15 residues. The CDR3: CASSLQGGNQETQYF. CDR3 bases: TGTGCCAGCAGCCTCCAAGGAGGAAACCAAGAGACCCAGTACTTC.

The genes are TRBV4-2 and TRBJ1-6; no firm D call. Trimming removed 0 bases at V and 7 bases at J, with 7 bases between. Germline CDR1 is LGHNA and CDR2 is YNFKEQ. The CDR3 sequence is 14 residues long. CDR3 loop: CASSQDYMNSPLHF. CDR3 in DNA: TGTGCCAGCAGCCAAGATTACATGAATTCACCCCTCCACTTT.